This is a list of T cell receptor beta chains from one sample in a study of T cell responses to AZD1222 COVID-19 vaccine. Using immunoSEQ multiplex PCR, the repertoire was profiled, and TCRdb retains in-frame clones only, with some absent. The profile shows some 79,000 clones, 80% of them singletons. This material consisted of peripheral blood, taken 28 days after the second AZD1222 dose. The receptors come from an adult who received the AZD1222 COVID-19 vaccine. Both conserved end residues are trimmed from each CDR3.

j_call: TRBJ1-2; v_call: TRBV29-1; cdr3_aa: SVGHRERYGYT
j_call: TRBJ1-2; v_call: TRBV5-1; cdr3_aa: ASSEPGNYGYT
j_call: TRBJ2-3; v_call: TRBV7-6; cdr3_aa: ASSSNPGLATDTQY
j_call: TRBJ2-1; v_call: TRBV7-3; cdr3_aa: ASSTDSLLHNEQF
j_call: TRBJ2-3; v_call: TRBV7-6; cdr3_aa: ASSLSGGAVDTQY
j_call: TRBJ2-6; v_call: TRBV13; cdr3_aa: ATTTVAGLSGANVLT
j_call: TRBJ2-1; v_call: TRBV3-1/TRBV3-2; cdr3_aa: ASSQFSEQF
j_call: TRBJ1-1; v_call: TRBV7-2; cdr3_aa: ASSPHPDTEAF
j_call: TRBJ2-1; v_call: TRBV11-2; cdr3_aa: ASSLVVNNEQF
j_call: TRBJ2-3; v_call: TRBV30; cdr3_aa: AWSVGLAADTQY
j_call: TRBJ1-2; v_call: TRBV11-1; cdr3_aa: ASSSDGTVEMDGYT
j_call: TRBJ2-2; v_call: TRBV4-1; cdr3_aa: ASSHSGFTGELF
j_call: TRBJ2-1; v_call: TRBV4-2; cdr3_aa: ASSSSGGGNNEQF
j_call: TRBJ2-7; v_call: TRBV11-2; cdr3_aa: ASSLGSYEQY
j_call: TRBJ1-2; v_call: TRBV10-2; cdr3_aa: ASSESYLRDREVTNYGYT
j_call: TRBJ1-5; v_call: TRBV3-1/TRBV3-2; cdr3_aa: ASSQGADSNQPQH